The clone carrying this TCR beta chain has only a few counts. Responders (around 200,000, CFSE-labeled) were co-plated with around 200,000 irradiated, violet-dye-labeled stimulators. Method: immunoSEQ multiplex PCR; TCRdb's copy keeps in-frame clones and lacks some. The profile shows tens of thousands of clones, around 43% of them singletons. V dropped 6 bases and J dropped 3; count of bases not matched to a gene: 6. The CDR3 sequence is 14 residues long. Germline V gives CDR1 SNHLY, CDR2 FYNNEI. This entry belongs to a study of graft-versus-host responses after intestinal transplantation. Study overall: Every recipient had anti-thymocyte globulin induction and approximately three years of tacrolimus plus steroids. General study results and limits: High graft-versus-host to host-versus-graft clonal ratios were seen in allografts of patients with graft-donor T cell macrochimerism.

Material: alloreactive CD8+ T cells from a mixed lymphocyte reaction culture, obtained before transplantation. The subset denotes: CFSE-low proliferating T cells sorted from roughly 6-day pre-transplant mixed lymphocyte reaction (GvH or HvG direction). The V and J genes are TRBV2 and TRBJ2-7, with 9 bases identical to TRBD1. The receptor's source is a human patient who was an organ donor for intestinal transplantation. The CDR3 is CASSTGGRDYEQYF. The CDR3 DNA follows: TGTGCCAGCAGCACAGGGGGCCGGGACTACGAGCAGTACTTC.